This TCR beta chain was captured by sequencing in a study of blood T cells in healthy people across ages. Study observations and caveats: A conclusive naive versus antigen-experienced comparison was prevented by the unsorted PBMCs.

The V and J ends lost 7 bases and 2 bases respectively, with 24 bases between them. CDR1 and CDR2 (germline): SQVTM, ANQGSEA. This CDR3 region has 17 residues. Together with a sample-barcoded 5' primer, a J-beta primer mix was included in a second PCR lasting about 6 to 11 cycles. TCRdb ran MiXCR on the 5' RACE reads and lists one entry per CDR3 protein. The sample contains 1.8 million or so distinct CDR3 sequences, approximately 39% of which appear only once. Notes on this clonotype: The antigen is undetermined.

This clonotype was obtained from a human donor in good health. The sequenced material came from blood. V gene TRBV29-1 combines with J gene TRBJ2-1; a weak D match, TRBD1 (7 bases). The CDR3 sequence: CSATARIRGVAYNEQFF. CDR3 nucleotide sequence: TGCAGCGCCACCGCCCGCATCAGGGGGGTCGCCTACAATGAGCAGTTCTTC.